This note documents a single T cell receptor beta chain sequence. Its antigen is unknown. Trimming took 1 base from V and 3 from J, leaving 12 bases between them. The CDR3 sequence is 15 residues long. Germline loops: CDR1 SGHAT, CDR2 FQNNGV. This entry comes from a study of OX40 agonist ivuxolimab in advanced cancers. Overall study context: Dose-escalation cases comprised hepatocellular carcinoma, melanoma, renal cell or head and neck cancer.

General observations from the study: The work left the antigen specificity of expanded peripheral T cells undetermined. Clonal expansion by week 6 occurred in CD4+ and CD8+ blood T cells (at 0.1 to 3.0 mg/kg).

TCRdb's table, derived via immunoSEQ multiplex PCR, lists solely in-frame clones and lacks some. The repertoire includes about 50,000 clones, approximately 86% of them detected once, and around 1.8% sits in the top ten. The sample was CD4+ or CD8+ T cells sorted from blood, taken in a trial of the OX40 agonist ivuxolimab. The origin of this receptor is an adult with an advanced solid tumor such as melanoma, head and neck, liver or kidney cancer. The chain has TRBV11-2 and TRBJ1-1, with unresolved D. The CDR3 reads CASSLAVGTDTEAFF. CDR3 DNA sequence: TGTGCCAGCAGCTTAGCTGTGGGCACCGACACTGAAGCTTTCTTT.